Below, 17 T cell receptor beta chains from the same sample are listed, as sequenced in a study of control samples from healthy donors and cancer patients. Clones were read by immunoSEQ multiplex PCR, and TCRdb kept only the in-frame ones, dropping some. The sample has 130,000 to 150,000 clones, roughly 90% seen once. Sequenced input: blood. Receptors were obtained from a man aged 30-40 years in good health.

This chain links TRBV5-6 with TRBJ2-3, with D unresolved. CDR3 length: 12 amino acids. Between the trimmed V and J ends, which lost 2 bases and 3 bases, there was a span of 4 bases. From germline, CDR1 is SGHDT and CDR2 YYEEEE. DNA for the CDR3: TGTGCCAGCAGCTTACCGACAGATACGCAGTATTTT. As protein: CASSLPTDTQYF.

This clone was detected only a few times. The chain uses TRBV2 and TRBJ1-1; a possible D gene is TRBD1 (5 bases). This CDR3 region has 12 residues. Trimming stripped 7 bases from V and 1 base from J, with 7 bases between. From germline, CDR1 is SNHLY and CDR2 FYNNEI. The CDR3 DNA follows: TGTGCCAGCAACGGGGCGAACACTGAAGCTTTCTTT. Its translation is CASNGANTEAFF.

In regard to this clone: The sample contains more than one DNA sequence encoding this CDR3. This chain connects TRBV2 to TRBJ1-2; D ambiguous. CDR3 size: 13 residues. V gave up 2 bases and J gave up 8 bases, with 12 bases separating them. CDR1 SNHLY and CDR2 FYNNEI come from the germline V gene. The CDR3 region is CASSELGSWGYTF. The CDR3 DNA sequence: TGTGCCAGCAGTGAATTGGGGTCTTGGGGCTACACCTTC.

This clone was detected only once. The chain combines TRBV19 with TRBJ2-7, with TRBD2 matching 9 bases. The ends lost 4 bases at V and 3 bases at J; junction bases unmatched: 1. Germline V CDR1 and CDR2: LNHDA, SQIVND (reference sequence). The CDR3 length is 13 residues. The CDR3 nucleotides are TGTGCCAGTAGTAGTAGCGGGAGCTACGAGCAGTACTTC. Encoded protein: CASSSSGSYEQYF.

This chain uses TRBV19 with TRBJ1-5; D is unresolved. The germline CDR1 and CDR2 sequences are LNHDA and SQIVND (reference sequence). CDR3 length equals 13 residues. The V end lost 3 bases, the J end lost 5 bases, and 8 bases lay between the germline ends. CDR3 sequence (DNA): TGTGCCAGTAGTATTTGGTCGGATCAGCCCCAGCATTTT. Translating gives CASSIWSDQPQHF.

V usage is TRBV11-3 and J usage is TRBJ2-1, with D perhaps TRBD1 or TRBD2 (5 bases each). V was shortened by 3 bases and J by 1 base, with 10 bases between the two germline ends. CDR3 size: 15 residues. Germline V CDR1 and CDR2: SGHNT, YENEEA. The CDR3 loop is CASSLTAVSYNEQFF. CDR3 coding DNA: TGTGCCAGCAGCTTGACAGCGGTATCCTACAATGAGCAGTTCTTC.

The chain carries TRBV20-1 and TRBJ2-1, with 11 bases fitting TRBD1. Germline CDR1 DFQATT, CDR2 SNEGSKA (reference sequence). The V segment lost 5 bases and the J segment 15 bases; nucleotides outside the gene matches: 27. CDR3 length: 18 amino acids. CDR3 DNA sequence: TGCAGTGCTCGTGGTTCGGACAGGGGGCTGTTGCGGGAACATAGACGGTTCTTC. Translation gives CSARGSDRGLLREHRRFF.

This clone was observed once. CDR3 in amino acids: CASSPPSDTQYF. CDR3 DNA: TGTGCCAGCAGCCCCCCTTCAGATACGCAGTATTTT. The gene calls are TRBV5-6 and TRBJ2-3; D gene unclear. Germline V gene data show CDR1 as SGHDT and CDR2 as YYEEEE. The CDR3 runs to 12 residues. V lost 4 bases to trimming and J lost 4 bases, with 7 bases between them.

This clone was found once. V and J are TRBV5-4 and TRBJ2-1; perhaps TRBD2 as D (5 bases). Deletions cut 4 bases from V and 0 bases from J, with 11 bases between. CDR1 and CDR2 from the germline V gene are SGHNT and YYREEE (reference sequence). The CDR3 sequence is 15 residues long. The CDR3 region is CASSVDYFSYNEQFF. CDR3 nucleotide sequence: TGTGCCAGCAGCGTTGACTACTTCTCCTACAATGAGCAGTTCTTC.

The chain uses TRBV9 and TRBJ1-1, with D perhaps matching TRBD1 (5 bases). Trimming took off 0 bases at V and 6 bases at J, with 12 bases between the two ends. The CDR3 length is 14 residues. In germline, CDR1 is SGDLS, CDR2 YYNGEE. CDR3 sequence: CASSVVLRGAEAFF. Written as DNA, the CDR3 is TGTGCCAGCAGCGTAGTGCTGCGGGGGGCTGAAGCTTTCTTT.

The chain has TRBV3-1 (or the pseudogene TRBV3-2) and TRBJ2-5; 12 bases match TRBD2. The CDR3 has 18 amino acids. Trimming removed 4 bases from V and 5 bases from J; junction bases left unmatched: 14. Germline V gene data show CDR1 as LGHDT and CDR2 as YNNKEL (reference sequence). CDR3 loop: CASSLRLAGVGRQETQYF. In DNA, the CDR3 is TGTGCCAGCAGCCTCCGACTAGCGGGAGTAGGGCGGCAGGAGACCCAGTACTTC.

This clone was detected only once. This chain uses TRBV6-1 with TRBJ2-5, with 9 nucleotides matching TRBD2. CDR3 length: 17 amino acids. Germline trimming cut 0 bases from V and 5 bases from J; bases unmatched to any gene: 10. CDR1 is MNHNS and CDR2 is SASEGT in the germline V gene. CDR3 region: CASSEAGASGVRETQYF. CDR3 DNA sequence: TGTGCCAGCAGTGAAGCGGGGGCTAGCGGGGTAAGGGAGACCCAGTACTTC.

The rearrangement links TRBV7-8 to TRBJ2-5; no clear D gene. V was pared by 1 base and J by 1 base, with 13 bases between. The CDR3 is 16 residues long. Germline V lookup: CDR1 SGHVS, CDR2 FQNEAQ. The DNA for the CDR3 is TGTGCCAGCAGCTTAGGCCTTGGGCGGCTCCAAGAGACCCAGTACTTC. Encoded protein: CASSLGLGRLQETQYF.

The chain combines TRBV24-1 with TRBJ1-2, with unresolved D. This CDR3 is built from 14 residues. Trimming shortened V by 4 bases and J by 5 bases, and 13 bases separated the two germline ends. Germline assignment: CDR1 KGHDR and CDR2 SFDVKD. CDR3 region: CATSDPSVWYGYTF. DNA for the CDR3: TGTGCCACCAGTGACCCCAGTGTTTGGTATGGCTACACCTTC.

V is TRBV9 and J is TRBJ2-2, with D uncertain. The CDR3 has 15 residues. The V and J ends lost 0 bases and 6 bases respectively, with 12 bases between them. The germline gives CDR1 SGDLS, CDR2 YYNGEE. CDR3 in DNA: TGTGCCAGCAGCGTAGACCTTCTCTTGGCCGGGGAGCTGTTTTTT. Translated, it gives CASSVDLLLAGELFF.

The chain joins TRBV6-4 to TRBJ2-1; the match to TRBD2 covers 13 bases. J lost 3 bases, V lost 4 bases, and 0 bases had no gene match. The germline V gene encodes CDR1 MRHNA and CDR2 SNTAGT. There are 15 residues in the CDR3. The CDR3: CASSGTSGSYNEQFF. The CDR3 DNA reads TGTGCCAGCAGTGGGACTAGCGGGAGCTACAATGAGCAGTTCTTC.

The chain couples TRBV5-6 to TRBJ2-7, with 7 bases matching TRBD1. V was pared by 2 bases and J by 11 bases, with 13 bases of the junction left unmatched. The CDR3 contains 14 residues. Germline assignment: CDR1 SGHDT and CDR2 YYEEEE. CDR3 residues: CASSFLQGQGLEYF. CDR3 in DNA: TGTGCCAGCAGCTTCTTACAGGGGCAAGGTCTAGAGTACTTC. Looking up the rest from reference TRBV5-6 and TRBJ2-7 gives the full variable domain: DAGVTQSPTHLIKTRGQQVTLRCSPKSGHDTVSWYQQALGQGPQFIFQYYEEEERQRGNFPDRFSGHQFPNYSSELNVNALLLGDSALYLCASSFLQGQGLEYFGPGTRLTVT.